Presented here are 13 T cell receptor beta chains from one specimen sequenced in a study of blood T cell repertoires in COVID-19. Assay: immunoSEQ multiplex PCR; the TCRdb copy retains only in-frame clones and omits some. The table lists approximately 98,000 clones, roughly 70% of them singletons, with less than 2% in the top ten. What was sequenced was peripheral blood. All receptors derive from a woman between 35 and 50 years old with acute or convalescent COVID-19.

This clone appeared once. V and J are TRBV2 and TRBJ2-7; D remains unclear. The V end lost 9 bases, the J end lost 1 base, and 4 bases lay between the germline ends. The CDR3 has 10 residues. The germline V gene encodes CDR1 SNHLY and CDR2 FYNNEI. The CDR3 nucleotides read TGTGCCAGTTCTTCCTACGAGCAGTACTTC. Amino acids: CASSSYEQYF. Full variable domain (missing parts from reference TRBV2 and TRBJ2-7): EPEVTQTPSHQVTQMGQEVILRCVPISNHLYFYWYRQILGQKVEFLVSFYNNEISEKSEIFDDQFSVERPDGSNFTLKIRSTKLEDSAMYFCASSSYEQYFGPGTRLTVT.

The V and J genes are TRBV9 and TRBJ2-7, with 9 nucleotides matching TRBD1. Looked up from germline, CDR1 is SGDLS and CDR2 is YYNGEE. Trimming removed 3 bases from V and 7 bases from J; junction bases left unmatched: 5. The CDR3 is made up of 13 amino acids. This CDR3 is CASSGGQGVEQYF. The CDR3 DNA sequence: TGTGCCAGCAGCGGGGGACAGGGAGTGGAGCAGTACTTC.

The V and J genes are TRBV19 and TRBJ1-5; D call uncertain. From germline, CDR1 is LNHDA and CDR2 SQIVND (reference sequence). The germline V and J ends were trimmed by 8 bases and 7 bases, with 15 bases remaining between them. The CDR3 has 13 residues. The CDR3 region is CASGRELGQPQHF. CDR3 coding DNA: TGTGCCAGTGGGAGGGAGCTTGGGCAGCCCCAGCATTTT.

CDR3 amino acids: CASWTPRTGELFF. The DNA for the CDR3 is TGTGCCAGTTGGACTCCCAGGACCGGGGAGCTGTTTTTT. The chain uses TRBV19 and TRBJ2-2; tentative D call: TRBD2 (5 bases). The V and J ends lost 8 bases and 5 bases respectively, with 12 bases between them. CDR1 LNHDA and CDR2 SQIVND come from the germline V gene (reference sequence). The CDR3 loop spans 13 amino acids.

This chain uses TRBV5-6 with TRBJ1-5; no reliable D call. Trimming removed 2 bases at V and 4 bases at J, with 16 bases between. The CDR3 length is 16 residues. Germline assignment: CDR1 SGHDT and CDR2 YYEEEE. The CDR3 DNA follows: TGTGCCAGCAGCTTAAGAGACCCTGGCAGGAATCAGCCCCAGCATTTT. Protein: CASSLRDPGRNQPQHF.

The genes are TRBV7-2 and TRBJ2-2, with 7 positions matching TRBD1. This CDR3 comprises 16 residues. CDR1 and CDR2 (germline): SGHTA, FQGNSA. V was clipped by 1 base and J by 1 base; unmatched bases: 3. The CDR3, as DNA: TGTGCCAGCAGCTTAGGAGGGGGCGGGAACACCGGGGAGCTGTTTTTT. Protein sequence: CASSLGGGGNTGELFF.

CDR3 nucleotide sequence: TGTGCCAGCAGTTACCCGGACACGGATACCTACAATGAGCAGTTCTTC. Amino acid sequence: CASSYPDTDTYNEQFF. The chain links TRBV6-5 to TRBJ2-1; D perhaps matches TRBD1 (5 bases). Germline values: CDR1 MNHEY, CDR2 SVGAGI. V was trimmed by 2 bases and J by 2 bases, leaving 13 bases between them. This CDR3 spans 16 amino acids.

This sequence joins TRBV19 and TRBJ2-5, with TRBD1 as a possible D gene (6 bases). V lost 8 bases, J lost 5 bases, and 21 bases lay in between. The germline V gene has CDR1 LNHDA and CDR2 SQIVND (reference sequence). The CDR3 spans 15 residues. The CDR3 protein is CASSKGRGSMETQYF. CDR3 in DNA: TGTGCCAGTTCTAAGGGCAGGGGTAGTATGGAGACCCAGTACTTC.

V gene TRBV3-1 (or the pseudogene TRBV3-2) combines with J gene TRBJ2-5; 14 bases match TRBD2. The CDR3 runs 17 residues. CDR1 and CDR2 from the germline V gene are LGHDT and YNNKEL (reference sequence). V trimming: 4 bases; J trimming: 0 bases; junction bases outside the gene matches: 4. Written as DNA, the CDR3 is TGTGCCAGCAGCCGGACTAGCGGGGGGCTTCACCAAGAGACCCAGTACTTC. The encoded protein is CASSRTSGGLHQETQYF.

At least ten counts were recorded for this clone. The CDR3 DNA reads as TGTGCCAGCAGTTTATGGGGACAGGGTACCACAGATACGCAGTATTTT. Its translation: CASSLWGQGTTDTQYF. The rearrangement uses TRBV28 and TRBJ2-3, with TRBD1 identical over 9 bases. V was clipped by 0 bases and J by 2 bases; unmatched bases: 3. CDR1 and CDR2 (germline): MDHEN, SYDVKM. This CDR3 comprises 16 residues.

The V gene is TRBV28, the J gene TRBJ2-5; D not certain. Germline V gives CDR1 MDHEN, CDR2 SYDVKM. The length of the CDR3 is 12 residues. Trimming stripped 7 bases from V and 4 bases from J, with 10 bases between. CDR3 coding DNA: TGTGCCAGCACGAGCGACTCAGAGACCCAGTACTTC. As protein: CASTSDSETQYF.

The chain combines TRBV30 with TRBJ1-1; 9 bases fit TRBD1. The CDR3 runs to 15 residues. V was pared by 2 bases and J by 5 bases, with 9 bases of the junction left unmatched. In germline, CDR1 is GTSNPN, CDR2 SVGIG (reference sequence). CDR3 sequence (DNA): TGTGCCTGGAGTACCGGGACAGGGCGAGGAACTGAAGCTTTCTTT. Protein sequence: CAWSTGTGRGTEAFF.

J is TRBJ2-2 and V is TRBV9, with TRBD2 identical over 8 bases. The CDR3 has 18 residues. The J segment lost 5 bases and the V segment lost 0 bases, leaving 12 bases of the junction unmatched. CDR1 is SGDLS, CDR2 YYNGEE, per germline. CDR3 protein: CASSVDAGGRGWTGELFF. As DNA, the CDR3 is TGTGCCAGCAGCGTAGATGCGGGGGGCCGGGGTTGGACCGGGGAGCTGTTTTTT.